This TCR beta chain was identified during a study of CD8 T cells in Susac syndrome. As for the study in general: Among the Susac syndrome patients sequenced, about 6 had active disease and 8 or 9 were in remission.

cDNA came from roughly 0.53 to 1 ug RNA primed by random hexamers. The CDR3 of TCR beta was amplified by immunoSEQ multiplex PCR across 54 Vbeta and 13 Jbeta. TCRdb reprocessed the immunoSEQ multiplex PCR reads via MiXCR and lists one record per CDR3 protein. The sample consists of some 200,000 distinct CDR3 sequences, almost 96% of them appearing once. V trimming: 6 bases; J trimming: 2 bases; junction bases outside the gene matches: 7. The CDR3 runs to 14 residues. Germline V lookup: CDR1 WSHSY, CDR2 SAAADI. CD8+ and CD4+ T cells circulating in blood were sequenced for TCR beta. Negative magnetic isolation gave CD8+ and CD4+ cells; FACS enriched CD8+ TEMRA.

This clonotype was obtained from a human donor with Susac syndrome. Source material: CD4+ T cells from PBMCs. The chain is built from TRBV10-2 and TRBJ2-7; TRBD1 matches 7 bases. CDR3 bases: TGCGCCAGCAGCCGGACAGGCCAAACCTACGAGCAGTACTTC. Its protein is CASSRTGQTYEQYF.